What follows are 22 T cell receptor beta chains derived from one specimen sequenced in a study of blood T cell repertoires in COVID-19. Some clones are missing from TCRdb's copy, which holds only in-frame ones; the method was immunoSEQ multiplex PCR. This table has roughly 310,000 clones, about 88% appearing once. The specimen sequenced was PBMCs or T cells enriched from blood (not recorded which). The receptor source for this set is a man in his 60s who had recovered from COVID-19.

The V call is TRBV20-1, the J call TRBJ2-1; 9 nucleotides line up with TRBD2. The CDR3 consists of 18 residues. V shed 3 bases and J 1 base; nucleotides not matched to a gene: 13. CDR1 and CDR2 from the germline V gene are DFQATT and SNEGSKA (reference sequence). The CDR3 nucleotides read TGCAGTGCTAGTACGCGGGGGGGCCGTGACCTATCCTACAATGAGCAGTTCTTC. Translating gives CSASTRGGRDLSYNEQFF.

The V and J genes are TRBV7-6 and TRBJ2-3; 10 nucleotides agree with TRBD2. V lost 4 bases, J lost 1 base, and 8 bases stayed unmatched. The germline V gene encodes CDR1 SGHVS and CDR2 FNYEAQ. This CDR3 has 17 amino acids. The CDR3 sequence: CASSSSLAGVGTDTQYF. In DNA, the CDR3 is TGTGCCAGCAGCTCGAGCCTAGCGGGGGTGGGCACAGATACGCAGTATTTT.

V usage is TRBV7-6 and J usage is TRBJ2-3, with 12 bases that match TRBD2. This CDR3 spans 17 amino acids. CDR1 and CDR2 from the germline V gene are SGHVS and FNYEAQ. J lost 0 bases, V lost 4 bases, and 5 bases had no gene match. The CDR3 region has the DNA TGTGCCAGCAGCTCTGGACTAGCGGGGCGAAGCACAGATACGCAGTATTTT. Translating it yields CASSSGLAGRSTDTQYF.

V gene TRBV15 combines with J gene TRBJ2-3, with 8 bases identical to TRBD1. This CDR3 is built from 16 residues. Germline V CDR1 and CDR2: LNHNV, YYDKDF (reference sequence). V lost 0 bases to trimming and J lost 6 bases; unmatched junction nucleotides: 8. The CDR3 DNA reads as TGTGCCACCAGCAGAGATGATGGACAGGGAGCGGATACGCAGTATTTT. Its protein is CATSRDDGQGADTQYF.

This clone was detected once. As DNA, the CDR3 is TGTGCCAGCAGTTGGGACAGCTATGGCTACACCTTC. Its protein product is CASSWDSYGYTF. The chain couples TRBV12-3 or TRBV12-4 to TRBJ1-2; TRBD1 matches at 7 bases. Trimming removed 4 bases from V and 4 bases from J; junction bases left unmatched: 0. This CDR3 contains 12 residues.

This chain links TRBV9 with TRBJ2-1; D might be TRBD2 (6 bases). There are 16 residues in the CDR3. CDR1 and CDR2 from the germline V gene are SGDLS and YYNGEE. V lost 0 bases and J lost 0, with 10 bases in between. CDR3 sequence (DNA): TGTGCCAGCAGCGTAGAGGGAGGCACCTCCTACAATGAGCAGTTCTTC. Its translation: CASSVEGGTSYNEQFF.

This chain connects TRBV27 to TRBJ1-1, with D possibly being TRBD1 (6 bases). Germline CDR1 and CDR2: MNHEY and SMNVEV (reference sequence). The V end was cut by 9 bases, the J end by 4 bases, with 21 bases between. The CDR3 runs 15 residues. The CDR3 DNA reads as TGTGCCAGTAAGGCACCTAGGGGGGGGCGCACTGAAGCTTTCTTT. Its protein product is CASKAPRGGRTEAFF.

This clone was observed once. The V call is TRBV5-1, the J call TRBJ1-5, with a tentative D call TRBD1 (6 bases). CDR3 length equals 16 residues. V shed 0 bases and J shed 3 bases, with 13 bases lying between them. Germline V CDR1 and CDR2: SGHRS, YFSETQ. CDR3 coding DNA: TGCGCCAGCAGCTTGGGGGTTGGGACAAACAATCAGCCCCAGCATTTT. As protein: CASSLGVGTNNQPQHF.

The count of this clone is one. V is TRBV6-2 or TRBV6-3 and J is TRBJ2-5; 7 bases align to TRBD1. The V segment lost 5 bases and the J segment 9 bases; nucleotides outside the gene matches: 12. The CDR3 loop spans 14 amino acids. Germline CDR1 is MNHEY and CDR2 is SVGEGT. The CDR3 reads CASSTPPGTVAQYF. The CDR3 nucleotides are TGTGCCAGCAGTACTCCTCCCGGGACAGTGGCCCAGTACTTC.

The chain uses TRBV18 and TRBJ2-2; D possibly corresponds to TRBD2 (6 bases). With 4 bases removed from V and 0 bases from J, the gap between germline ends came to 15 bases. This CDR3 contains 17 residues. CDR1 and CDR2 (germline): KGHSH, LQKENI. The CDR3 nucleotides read TGTGCCAGCTCACGGGATCATAGCGGTGCGAACACCGGGGAGCTGTTTTTT. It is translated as CASSRDHSGANTGELFF.

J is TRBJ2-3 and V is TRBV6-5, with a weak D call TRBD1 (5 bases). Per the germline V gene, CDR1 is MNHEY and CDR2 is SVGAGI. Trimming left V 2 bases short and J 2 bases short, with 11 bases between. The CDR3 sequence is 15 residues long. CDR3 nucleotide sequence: TGTGCCAGCAGTTACGAGAACAGGCCCACAGATACGCAGTATTTT. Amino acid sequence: CASSYENRPTDTQYF.

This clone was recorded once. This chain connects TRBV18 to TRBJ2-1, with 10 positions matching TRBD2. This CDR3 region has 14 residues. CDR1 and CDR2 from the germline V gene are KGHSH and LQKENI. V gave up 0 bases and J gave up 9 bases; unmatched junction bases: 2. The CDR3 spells CASSPPPSGSEQFF. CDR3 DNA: TGTGCCAGCTCACCACCTCCTAGCGGGAGTGAGCAGTTCTTC.

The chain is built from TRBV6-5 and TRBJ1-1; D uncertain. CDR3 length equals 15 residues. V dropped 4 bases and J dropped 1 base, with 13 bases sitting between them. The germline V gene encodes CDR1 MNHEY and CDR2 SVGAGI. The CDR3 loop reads CASSFKDYRNTEAFF. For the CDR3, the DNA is TGTGCCAGCAGTTTCAAAGACTACAGGAACACTGAAGCTTTCTTT.

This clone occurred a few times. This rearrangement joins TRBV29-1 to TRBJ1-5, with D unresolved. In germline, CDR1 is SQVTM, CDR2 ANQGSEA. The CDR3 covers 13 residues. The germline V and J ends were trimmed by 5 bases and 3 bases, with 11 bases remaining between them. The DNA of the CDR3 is TGCAGCGTTAGTCAGGCACTCAATCAGCCCCAGCATTTT. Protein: CSVSQALNQPQHF.

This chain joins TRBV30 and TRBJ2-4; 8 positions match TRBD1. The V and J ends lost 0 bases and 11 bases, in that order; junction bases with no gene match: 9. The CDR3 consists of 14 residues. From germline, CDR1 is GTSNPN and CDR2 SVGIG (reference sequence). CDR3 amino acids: CAWSVSGTGIFQYF. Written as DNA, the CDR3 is TGTGCCTGGAGTGTATCCGGGACAGGTATCTTTCAGTACTTC.

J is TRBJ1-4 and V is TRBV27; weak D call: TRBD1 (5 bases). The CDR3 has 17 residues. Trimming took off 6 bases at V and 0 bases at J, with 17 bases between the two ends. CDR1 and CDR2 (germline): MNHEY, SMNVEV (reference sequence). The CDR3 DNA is TGTGCCAGCAGAAAACTTCCTTTAGGGGCAACTAATGAAAAACTGTTTTTT. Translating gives CASRKLPLGATNEKLFF.

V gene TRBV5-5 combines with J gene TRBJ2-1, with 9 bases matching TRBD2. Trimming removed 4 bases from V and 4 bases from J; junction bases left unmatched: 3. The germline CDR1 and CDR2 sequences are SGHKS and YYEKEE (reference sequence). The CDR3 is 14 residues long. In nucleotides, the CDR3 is TGTGCCAGCAGCATGGGACTAGCTTACAATGAGCAGTTCTTC. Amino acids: CASSMGLAYNEQFF.

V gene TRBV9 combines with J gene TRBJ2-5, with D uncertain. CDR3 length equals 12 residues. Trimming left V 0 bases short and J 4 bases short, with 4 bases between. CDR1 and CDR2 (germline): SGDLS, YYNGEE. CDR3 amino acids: CASSVGAETQYF. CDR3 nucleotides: TGTGCCAGCAGCGTAGGCGCAGAGACCCAGTACTTC.

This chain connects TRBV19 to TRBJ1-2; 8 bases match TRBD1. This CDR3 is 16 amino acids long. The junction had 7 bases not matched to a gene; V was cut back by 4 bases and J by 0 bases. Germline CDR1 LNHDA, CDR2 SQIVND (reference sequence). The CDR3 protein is CASSTDRGPSNYGYTF. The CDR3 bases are TGTGCCAGTAGTACAGACAGGGGTCCGTCTAACTATGGCTACACCTTC.

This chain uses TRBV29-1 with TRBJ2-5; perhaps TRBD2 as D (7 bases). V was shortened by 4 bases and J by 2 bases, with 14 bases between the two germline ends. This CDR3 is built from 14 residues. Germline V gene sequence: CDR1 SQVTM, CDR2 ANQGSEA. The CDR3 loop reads CSVASGGGQETQYF. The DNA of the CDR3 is TGCAGCGTTGCGTCGGGGGGCGGTCAAGAGACCCAGTACTTC. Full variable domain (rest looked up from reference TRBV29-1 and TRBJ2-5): SAVISQKPSRDICQRGTSLTIQCQVDSQVTMMFWYRQQPGQSLTLIATANQGSEATYESGFVIDKFPISRPNLTFSTLTVSNMSPEDSSIYLCSVASGGGQETQYFGPGTRLLVL.

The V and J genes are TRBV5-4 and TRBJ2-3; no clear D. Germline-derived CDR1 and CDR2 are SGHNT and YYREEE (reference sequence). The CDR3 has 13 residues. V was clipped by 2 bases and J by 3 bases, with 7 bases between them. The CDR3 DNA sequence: TGTGCCAGCAGCTTTTTCGGGACAGATACGCAGTATTTT. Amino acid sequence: CASSFFGTDTQYF.

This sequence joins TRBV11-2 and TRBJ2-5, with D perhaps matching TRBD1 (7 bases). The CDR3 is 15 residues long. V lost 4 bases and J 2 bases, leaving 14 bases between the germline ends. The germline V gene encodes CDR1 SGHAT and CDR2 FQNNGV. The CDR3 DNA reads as TGTGCCAGCAGCTCGCGGGACAGACAACAAGAGACCCAGTACTTC. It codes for CASSSRDRQQETQYF.